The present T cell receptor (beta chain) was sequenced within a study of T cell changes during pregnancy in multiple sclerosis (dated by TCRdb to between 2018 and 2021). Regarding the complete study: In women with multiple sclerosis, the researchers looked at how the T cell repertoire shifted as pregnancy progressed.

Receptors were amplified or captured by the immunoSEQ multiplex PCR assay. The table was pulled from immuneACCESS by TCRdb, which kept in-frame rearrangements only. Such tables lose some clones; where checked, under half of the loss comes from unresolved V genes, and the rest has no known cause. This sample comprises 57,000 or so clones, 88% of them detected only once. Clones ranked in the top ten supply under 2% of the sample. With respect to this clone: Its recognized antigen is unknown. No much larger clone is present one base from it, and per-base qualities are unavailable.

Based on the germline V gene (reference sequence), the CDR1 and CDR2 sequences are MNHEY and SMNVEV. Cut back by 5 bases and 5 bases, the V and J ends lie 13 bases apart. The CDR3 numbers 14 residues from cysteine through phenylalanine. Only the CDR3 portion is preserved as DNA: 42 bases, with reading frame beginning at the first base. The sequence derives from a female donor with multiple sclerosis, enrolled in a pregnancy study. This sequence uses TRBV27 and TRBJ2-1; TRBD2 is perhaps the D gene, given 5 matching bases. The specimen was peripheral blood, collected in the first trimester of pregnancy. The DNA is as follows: TGTGCCAGCAGTGTCCCCCGGGGAAACAATGAGCAGTTCTTC. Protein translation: CASSVPRGNNEQFF.